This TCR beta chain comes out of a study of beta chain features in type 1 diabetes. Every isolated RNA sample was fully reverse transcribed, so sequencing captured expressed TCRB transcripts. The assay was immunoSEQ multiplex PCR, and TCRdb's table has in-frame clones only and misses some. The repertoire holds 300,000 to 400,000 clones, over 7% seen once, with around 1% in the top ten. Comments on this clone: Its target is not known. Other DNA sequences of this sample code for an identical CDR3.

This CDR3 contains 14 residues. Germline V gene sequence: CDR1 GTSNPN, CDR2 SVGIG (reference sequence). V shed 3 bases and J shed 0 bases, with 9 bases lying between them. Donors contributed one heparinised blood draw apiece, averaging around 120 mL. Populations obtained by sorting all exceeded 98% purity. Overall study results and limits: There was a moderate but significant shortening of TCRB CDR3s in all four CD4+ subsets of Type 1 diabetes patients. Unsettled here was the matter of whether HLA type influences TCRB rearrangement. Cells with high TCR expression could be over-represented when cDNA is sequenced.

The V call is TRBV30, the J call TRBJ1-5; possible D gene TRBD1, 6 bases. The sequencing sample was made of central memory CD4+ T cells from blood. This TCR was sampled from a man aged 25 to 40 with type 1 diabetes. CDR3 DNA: TGTGCCTGGAGCGGGGGCAATAGCAATCAGCCCCAGCATTTT. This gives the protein CAWSGGNSNQPQHF.